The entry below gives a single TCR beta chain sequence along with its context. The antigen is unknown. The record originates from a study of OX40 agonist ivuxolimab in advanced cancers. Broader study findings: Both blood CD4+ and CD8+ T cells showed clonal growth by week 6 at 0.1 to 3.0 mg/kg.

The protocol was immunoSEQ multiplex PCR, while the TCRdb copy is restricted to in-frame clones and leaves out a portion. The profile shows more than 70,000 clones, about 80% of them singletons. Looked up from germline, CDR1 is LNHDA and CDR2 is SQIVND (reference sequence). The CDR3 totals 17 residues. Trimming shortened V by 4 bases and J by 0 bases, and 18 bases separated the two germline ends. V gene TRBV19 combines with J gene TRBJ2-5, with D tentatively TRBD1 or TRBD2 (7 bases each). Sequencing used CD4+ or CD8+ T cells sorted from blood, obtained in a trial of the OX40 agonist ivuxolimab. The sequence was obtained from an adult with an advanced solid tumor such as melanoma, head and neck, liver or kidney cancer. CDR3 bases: TGTGCCAGTAGTACCATTATCAGGGGGGGGTACCAAGAGACCCAGTACTTC. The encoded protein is CASSTIIRGGYQETQYF.